The 21 T cell receptor beta chains reported below all come from one sample, sequenced in a study of blood T cell repertoires in COVID-19. Method: immunoSEQ multiplex PCR; TCRdb's copy keeps in-frame clones and lacks some. In the table there are over 150,000 clones, approximately 90% of which are singletons. Specimen: peripheral blood. Source of these receptors: a man in his forties or fifties with COVID-19, enrolled during active disease.

The chain uses TRBV4-1 and TRBJ1-6, with unresolved D. Trimming stripped 1 base from V and 3 bases from J, with 7 bases between. CDR1 and CDR2 (germline): MGHRA, YSYEKL. The CDR3 contains 15 residues. The CDR3 nucleotides read TGCGCCAGCAGCCAAGGGGCAGTCTATAATTCACCCCTCCACTTT. It codes for CASSQGAVYNSPLHF.

The V call is TRBV6-5, the J call TRBJ2-2; 7 positions agree with TRBD2. Per germline, CDR1 MNHEY and CDR2 SVGAGI. The CDR3 is 15 residues long. V was pared by 6 bases and J by 0 bases, with 4 bases of the junction left unmatched. CDR3 nucleotide sequence: TGTGCCAGCAGCCGCGGGGGTGCGAACACCGGGGAGCTGTTTTTT. It specifies CASSRGGANTGELFF.

V is TRBV5-1 and J is TRBJ2-3, with 7 bases identical to TRBD1. After removal of 5 bases from V and 0 bases from J, the junction contained 9 bases not matched to a gene. The CDR3 has 16 residues. Germline V gene data show CDR1 as SGHRS and CDR2 as YFSETQ. Here the CDR3 DNA reads TGCGCCAGCAGGGGGGACAGAGCTACTAGCACAGATACGCAGTATTTT. This gives the protein CASRGDRATSTDTQYF. The variable domain in full, completed from reference TRBV5-1 and TRBJ2-3, reads KAGVTQTPRYLIKTRGQQVTLSCSPISGHRSVSWYQQTPGQGLQFLFEYFSETQRNKGNFPGRFSGRQFSNSRSEMNVSTLELGDSALYLCASRGDRATSTDTQYFGPGTRLTVL.

The chain joins TRBV7-6 to TRBJ2-3, with 9 bases aligning to TRBD1. Germline CDR1 is SGHVS and CDR2 is FNYEAQ. V lost 4 bases and J lost 2; bases outside the gene matches: 16. The CDR3 has 19 residues. CDR3 bases: TGTGCCAGCAGCTCGCCACAGGGGGCGGGGTGGTTACTCACAGATACGCAGTATTTT. Its translation is CASSSPQGAGWLLTDTQYF. Filled out from reference TRBV7-6 and TRBJ2-3, the complete variable domain reads GAGVSQSPRYKVTKRGQDVALRCDPISGHVSLYWYRQALGQGPEFLTYFNYEAQQDKSGLPNDRFSAERPEGSISTLTIQRTEQRDSAMYRCASSSPQGAGWLLTDTQYFGPGTRLTVL.

The chain is built from TRBV19 and TRBJ1-3; D is unresolved. There are 14 residues in the CDR3. V gave up 9 bases and J gave up 0 bases, with 12 bases separating them. The V gene's germline CDR1 is LNHDA and CDR2 SQIVND (reference sequence). In DNA, the CDR3 is TGTGCCAGCCGCCACGACTCCTCTGGAAACACCATATATTTT. Protein: CASRHDSSGNTIYF.

This chain joins TRBV7-8 and TRBJ2-1, with 9 bases that match TRBD1. Germline CDR1 SGHVS, CDR2 FQNEAQ. J lost 5 bases, V lost 5 bases, and 1 base had no gene match. CDR3 size: 13 residues. The CDR3 sequence is CASSRDRDNEQFF. CDR3 DNA: TGTGCCAGCAGCCGGGACAGGGACAATGAGCAGTTCTTC.

This chain connects TRBV7-3 to TRBJ2-3, with a tentative D call TRBD2 (6 bases). This CDR3 has 13 amino acids. The V gene lost 3 bases and the J gene lost 5 bases, with 9 bases spanning the gap. CDR1 and CDR2 (germline): SGHTA, FQGTGA. The CDR3 bases are TGTGCCAGCAGCTTCTCGGAGGGAGATACGCAGTATTTT. Protein sequence: CASSFSEGDTQYF.

The rearrangement joins TRBV5-5 to TRBJ1-4, with a tentative D call TRBD1 (5 bases). V lost 1 base to trimming and J lost 2 bases, with 9 bases between them. The CDR3 consists of 15 residues. Germline lookup yields CDR1 SGHKS and CDR2 YYEKEE (reference sequence). The CDR3 coding sequence is TGTGCCAGCAGCTTGTCTGGGGGGACTAATGAAAAACTGTTTTTT. It is translated as CASSLSGGTNEKLFF.

The chain carries TRBV7-9 and TRBJ2-1, with 14 bases lining up with TRBD2. V was clipped by 5 bases and J by 7 bases; unmatched bases: 4. This CDR3 has 15 residues. Germline loops: CDR1 SEHNR, CDR2 FQNEAQ (reference sequence). The DNA for the CDR3 is TGTGCCAGCAGCGCTAGACTAGCGGGAGGGAATGAGCAGTTCTTC. It yields the protein CASSARLAGGNEQFF.

This clone showed up just a few times. The gene calls are TRBV7-9 and TRBJ2-7; TRBD2 matches at 9 bases. The CDR3 has 15 residues. CDR1 and CDR2 (germline): SEHNR, FQNEAQ (reference sequence). The V and J ends lost 5 bases and 1 base, in that order; junction bases with no gene match: 6. DNA of the CDR3: TGTGCCAGCAGCAATCTAGCGGGATCATCCTACGAGCAGTACTTC. Translating gives CASSNLAGSSYEQYF.

This rearrangement joins TRBV7-9 to TRBJ2-3; 10 nucleotides agree with TRBD2. The CDR3 contains 18 residues. Germline-derived CDR1 and CDR2 are SEHNR and FQNEAQ (reference sequence). J lost 2 bases, V lost 5 bases, and 13 bases had no gene match. Here the CDR3 reads CASSPRLAGRPPTDTQYF. The CDR3 coding sequence is TGTGCCAGCAGCCCCCGACTAGCGGGCCGTCCCCCCACAGATACGCAGTATTTT.

This clone has just one count. The V gene is TRBV18, the J gene TRBJ2-3; D may be TRBD1 (6 bases). The CDR3 is made up of 14 amino acids. The germline V gene encodes CDR1 KGHSH and CDR2 LQKENI. Trimming shortened V by 4 bases and J by 0 bases, and 8 bases separated the two germline ends. The CDR3 DNA follows: TGTGCCAGCTCACAAGGGGGAAGCACAGATACGCAGTATTTT. This translates into CASSQGGSTDTQYF.

This clone appeared a single time. The rearrangement links TRBV14 to TRBJ2-1, with D perhaps matching TRBD2 (6 bases). The CDR3 sequence is 14 residues long. V dropped 1 base and J dropped 7 bases, with 11 bases sitting between them. Germline CDR1 and CDR2: SGHDN and FVKESK. The CDR3 nucleotides read TGTGCCAGCAGCCAAGCAGCGGGCGGTAATGAGCAGTTCTTC. Translation gives CASSQAAGGNEQFF. Combining the CDR3 with reference TRBV14 and TRBJ2-1 gives the whole variable domain EAGVTQFPSHSVIEKGQTVTLRCDPISGHDNLYWYRRVMGKEIKFLLHFVKESKQDESGMPNNRFLAERTGGTYSTLKVQPAELEDSGVYFCASSQAAGGNEQFFGPGTRLTVL.

The chain joins TRBV5-6 to TRBJ2-7; a possible D gene is TRBD1 (6 bases). V lost 3 bases to trimming and J lost 2 bases, with 15 bases between them. There are 15 residues in the CDR3. The germline gives CDR1 SGHDT, CDR2 YYEEEE. As DNA, the CDR3 is TGTGCCAGCAGCTCCTCGTACAGGGTACCCTACGAGCAGTACTTC. Protein: CASSSSYRVPYEQYF.

The V call is TRBV7-7, the J call TRBJ2-7; 10 bases are shared with TRBD1. The ends lost 1 base at V and 4 bases at J; junction bases unmatched: 4. This CDR3 contains 15 residues. The V gene's germline CDR1 is SSHAT and CDR2 FNYEAQ (reference sequence). CDR3 amino acids: CASSLGTGGTYEQYF. The CDR3, as DNA: TGTGCCAGCAGCTTAGGGACAGGGGGAACGTACGAGCAGTACTTC.

This chain connects TRBV18 to TRBJ2-5, with D possibly matching TRBD2 (5 bases). Trimming stripped 3 bases from V and 3 bases from J, with 8 bases between. Germline CDR1 and CDR2: KGHSH and LQKENI. The CDR3 consists of 13 residues. The CDR3 DNA is TGTGCCAGCTCACCGGACTCGAAAGAGACCCAGTACTTC. Amino acid sequence: CASSPDSKETQYF.

This clone has only one observation. This chain connects TRBV6-2 or TRBV6-3 to TRBJ2-3, with TRBD2 identical over 10 bases. The CDR3 has 15 residues. After removal of 6 bases from V and 2 bases from J, the junction contained 5 bases not matched to a gene. From germline, CDR1 is MNHEY and CDR2 SVGEGT. The CDR3, as DNA: TGTGCCAGCAGCCCCGGACTAGCGGCCACAGATACGCAGTATTTT. Its protein product is CASSPGLAATDTQYF.

The V call is TRBV28, the J call TRBJ2-3; D possibly corresponds to TRBD2 (6 bases). CDR1 and CDR2 (germline): MDHEN, SYDVKM. There are 17 residues in the CDR3. Trimming cost V 1 base and J 0 bases, with 14 bases left between them. The CDR3 reads CASSLYGGTASTDTQYF. The DNA of the CDR3 is TGTGCCAGCAGTTTATATGGGGGGACGGCTAGCACAGATACGCAGTATTTT.

The rearrangement uses TRBV7-3 and TRBJ2-4, with 7 bases fitting TRBD2. Germline V CDR1 and CDR2: SGHTA, FQGTGA. This CDR3 comprises 16 residues. The V gene end was trimmed by 5 bases and the J gene end by 0 bases; junction bases not matched to a gene: 7. CDR3 residues: CASSPSSGPAKNIQYF. For the CDR3, the DNA is TGTGCCAGCAGCCCTTCTAGCGGCCCAGCCAAAAACATTCAGTACTTC.

The rearrangement joins TRBV27 to TRBJ2-2, with D hard to call. Germline-derived CDR1 and CDR2 are MNHEY and SMNVEV (reference sequence). This CDR3 comprises 13 residues. Trimming took off 3 bases at V and 3 bases at J, with 5 bases between the two ends. CDR3 DNA sequence: TGTGCCAGCAGTTTCGGGTACACCGGGGAGCTGTTTTTT. This codes for CASSFGYTGELFF.

V usage is TRBV11-2 and J usage is TRBJ2-7; TRBD1 aligns across 8 bases. Germline CDR1 is SGHAT and CDR2 is FQNNGV. V was clipped by 3 bases and J by 2 bases; unmatched bases: 3. There are 14 residues in the CDR3. The CDR3 sequence is CASSLYRGAYEQYF. The CDR3, as DNA: TGTGCCAGCAGCTTGTACAGGGGGGCCTACGAGCAGTACTTC. Variable domain in full (rest from reference TRBV11-2 and TRBJ2-7): EAGVAQSPRYKIIEKRQSVAFWCNPISGHATLYWYQQILGQGPKLLIQFQNNGVVDDSQLPKDRFSAERLKGVDSTLKIQPAKLEDSAVYLCASSLYRGAYEQYFGPGTRLTVT.